The clone carrying this T cell receptor beta chain ranks as medium-sized. This CDR3 contains 12 residues. With 4 bases removed from V and 5 bases from J, the gap between germline ends came to 6 bases. Per germline, CDR1 LGHDT and CDR2 YNNKEL (reference sequence). The data were taken from a study of prognosis after radiotherapy for stage I lung cancer. Template was genomic DNA; TCR beta CDR3 amplified in two multiplex PCR rounds. Primers targeting each individual TRBV and TRBJ gene were applied in first-round PCR. Each CDR3 protein is one row after TCRdb ran MiXCR on the multiplex PCR reads. The sample lists approximately 51,000 distinct CDR3 sequences; less than 45% were seen once.

The sequence came from a donor over 45 with non-small cell lung cancer. The gene calls are TRBV3-1 and TRBJ1-5; D ambiguous. Sequenced here: PBMCs, sampled before or after stereotactic body radiation therapy (not recorded which). CDR3 protein: CASSRPDQPQHF. DNA for the CDR3: TGTGCCAGCAGCCGCCCAGATCAGCCCCAGCATTTT.